Below, 5 T cell receptor beta chains from the same sample are listed, as sequenced in a study of CD4 T cells in relation to SARS-CoV-2 and coronaviruses. Unexposed donor CD4+ T cells date from about 2011-2019, before the COVID-19 pandemic. Isolation of CD4+ T cells took place after less than 11 days in culture. Their target antigens are unknown. The assay was immunoSEQ multiplex PCR, and TCRdb's table has in-frame clones only and misses some. The data contain approximately 19,000 clones, under 85% of them singletons. Sequenced sample: CD4+ T cells from PBMCs, cultured in vitro. All receptors derive from a human donor in good health.

This clone came up a few times. The V and J genes are TRBV2 and TRBJ1-1, with a tentative D call TRBD1 (5 bases). The length of the CDR3 is 11 residues. V lost 2 bases and J lost 10, with 8 bases in between. Germline CDR1 is SNHLY and CDR2 is FYNNEI. The CDR3 DNA follows: TGTGCCAGCAGTGAATTTGGGGGAGCTTTCTTT. Translation: CASSEFGGAFF. The entire variable domain, with the rest obtained from reference TRBV2 and TRBJ1-1, is as follows: EPEVTQTPSHQVTQMGQEVILRCVPISNHLYFYWYRQILGQKVEFLVSFYNNEISEKSEIFDDQFSVERPDGSNFTLKIRSTKLEDSAMYFCASSEFGGAFFGQGTRLTVV.

In regard to this clone: Germline and junction disagree at one end, which may indicate a read error. The identical CDR3 is also encoded by other nucleotide sequences in the sample. The rearrangement uses TRBV6-5 and TRBJ2-7; TRBD1 agrees at 9 bases. CDR1 MNHEY and CDR2 SVGAGI come from the germline V gene. There are 15 residues in the CDR3. CDR3 amino acids: CASSYSGTGSYEQYF. CDR3 DNA sequence: TGTGCCAGCAGCTACTCCGGGACAGGGTCCTACGAGCAGTACTTC.

This clone is large within its sample. In the same sample, other DNA sequences code for this CDR3. The chain recombines TRBV3-1 (or the pseudogene TRBV3-2) with TRBJ2-1; TRBD2 is a possible D gene (5 bases). The CDR3 runs to 13 residues. Germline CDR1 is LGHDT and CDR2 is YNNKEL (reference sequence). V was trimmed by 6 bases and J by 0 bases, leaving 6 bases between them. CDR3: CASRGLSYNEQFF. The DNA of the CDR3 is TGTGCCAGCAGAGGACTCTCCTACAATGAGCAGTTCTTC.

This chain connects TRBV15 to TRBJ2-5, with TRBD2 as a possible D gene (6 bases). CDR3 length: 16 amino acids. The V gene lost 0 bases and the J gene lost 2 bases, with 13 bases spanning the gap. The germline gives CDR1 LNHNV, CDR2 YYDKDF (reference sequence). CDR3 region: CATSREALRGQETQYF. The CDR3 nucleotides read TGTGCCACCAGCAGAGAGGCATTGCGGGGACAAGAGACCCAGTACTTC.

In its sample, this clone was seen a few times. The gene calls are TRBV10-3 and TRBJ2-2; the match to TRBD2 covers 8 bases. Germline trimming cut 9 bases from V and 2 bases from J; bases unmatched to any gene: 8. The germline gives CDR1 ENHRY, CDR2 SYGVKD. The CDR3 spans 15 residues. The CDR3 is CAITQREKNTGELFF. DNA of the CDR3: TGTGCCATAACGCAGCGGGAGAAAAACACCGGGGAGCTGTTTTTT.